Listed below are T cell receptor beta chains from one sample, sequenced in a study of shared clonotypes between healthy human individuals. The assay was immunoSEQ multiplex PCR, and TCRdb's table has in-frame clones only and misses some. Among over a million clones, 95% to 99% were seen once, and the ten largest hold roughly 0.45%. Sequencing used naive CD4+ T cells sorted from blood. The receptors come from a man aged 30 to 39 in good health. The CDR3 runs from the conserved cysteine through the conserved F or W. The D gene is left open where the match is weak. Rows give clone size only sometimes, using once, few, many, or a class for an expanded clone.

V gene,J gene,D gene,clone size,CDR3 DNA,CDR3 protein
TRBV5-4,TRBJ1-2,-,-,TGTGCCAGCAGCCAAGTAATAGCTGGGCCTGGCTACACCTTC,CASSQVIAGPGYTF
TRBV2,TRBJ1-1,-,-,TGTGCCAGCGCGTTGAGACAGGCCAGTAACACTGAAGCTTTCTTT,CASALRQASNTEAFF
TRBV28,TRBJ2-1,-,once,TGTGCCAGCAGACTTACCCTAGGCAGCTACAATGAGCAGTTCTTC,CASRLTLGSYNEQFF
TRBV27,TRBJ2-3,TRBD2,-,TGTGCCAGCAGGCTAAGCGGGAGGGTCACAGATACGCAGTATTTT,CASRLSGRVTDTQYF
TRBV5-5,TRBJ2-2,TRBD1,-,TGTGCCAGCAGCTTCGGCAGGGGGTCCGTCGGGGAGCTGTTTTTT,CASSFGRGSVGELFF
TRBV7-9,TRBJ2-7,TRBD2,-,TGTGCCAGCAGCCGGACTAGCGGGTTCTCCTACGAGCAGTACTTC,CASSRTSGFSYEQYF
TRBV6-1,TRBJ2-7,TRBD1,-,TGTGCCAGCAATAGGGACAGGCTTTACGAGCAGTACTTC,CASNRDRLYEQYF
TRBV5-1,TRBJ2-6,-,-,TGCGCCAGCAGTCCCACCTCTGGGGCCAACGTCCTGACTTTC,CASSPTSGANVLTF
TRBV18,TRBJ2-2,TRBD2,-,TGTGCCAGCTCACCAGGGGCGGGAGGAACGAACACCGGGGAGCTGTTTTTT,CASSPGAGGTNTGELFF
TRBV5-1,TRBJ1-3,-,-,TGCGCCAGCAGCTTGGATGGGGCGAGCTCTGGAAACACCATATATTTT,CASSLDGASSGNTIYF
TRBV11-3,TRBJ2-1,-,-,TGTGCCAGCAGCTTCTCAGGGGATGAGCAGTTCTTC,CASSFSGDEQFF
TRBV18,TRBJ1-3,-,-,TGTGCCAGCTCACCCACGAAGGACAGTTATGGAAACACCATATATTTT,CASSPTKDSYGNTIYF
TRBV19,TRBJ2-1,TRBD2,-,TGTGCCAGTAGTATTCGGACTAGCGGGATTTACAATGAGCAGTTCTTC,CASSIRTSGIYNEQFF
TRBV27,TRBJ2-5,-,-,TGTCCTTATGACCAAGAGACCCAGTACTTC,CPYDQETQYF
TRBV5-6,TRBJ1-4,-,-,TGTGCCAGCAACAAGTTAACGGGACTATACGAAAAACTGTTTTTT,CASNKLTGLYEKLFF
TRBV28,TRBJ1-2,TRBD1,-,TGTGCCAGCAGTTTTGAGGACAGGGACTATGGCTACACCTTC,CASSFEDRDYGYTF
TRBV20-1,TRBJ1-2,TRBD1,-,TGCAGTTCGGGGACAGAGGGAGGCTACACCTTC,CSSGTEGGYTF
TRBV19,TRBJ2-7,TRBD2,-,TGTGCCAGTAGTATCAGGATCAAGGGTTCACTAGCGGGGACCTACTACGAGCAGTACTTC,CASSIRIKGSLAGTYYEQYF
TRBV11-3,TRBJ2-3,-,-,TGTGCCAGCAGCTTATTAGCAGGAACAGATACGCAGTATTTT,CASSLLAGTDTQYF
TRBV5-4,TRBJ2-3,TRBD1,-,TGTGCCAGCAGCCCCACGGCCGGGACAGGGGGCACGGATACGCAGTATTTT,CASSPTAGTGGTDTQYF
TRBV11-2,TRBJ2-5,TRBD1,-,TGTGCCAGCAGCAGACAGGGGGCTTTGGAGACCCAGTACTTC,CASSRQGALETQYF
TRBV18,TRBJ1-2,-,-,TGTGCCAGCTCACCACTCCACAGCGGAGACTATGGCTACACCTTC,CASSPLHSGDYGYTF
TRBV7-3,TRBJ2-5,TRBD2,-,TGTGCCAGCAGCCACGGACTAGCGGGAGAGGAGCAGTACTTC,CASSHGLAGEEQYF
TRBV5-1,TRBJ2-1,TRBD2,-,TGCGCCAGCAGCCCGTACCTACTAGCGGAGTACAATGAGCAGTTCTTC,CASSPYLLAEYNEQFF
TRBV9,TRBJ2-3,-,-,TGTGCCAGCAGCGTAGCGGGCAGCTCAGCGCAGTATTTT,CASSVAGSSAQYF
TRBV5-4,TRBJ2-5,-,-,TGTGCCAGCAGCTTGGATGGACAAAACCAAGAGACCCAGTACTTC,CASSLDGQNQETQYF
TRBV11-2,TRBJ2-1,TRBD1,-,TGTGCCAGCAGCTTACAGGGGGCAAGGGGCAATGAGCAGTTCTTC,CASSLQGARGNEQFF
TRBV2,TRBJ2-2,TRBD2,-,TGTGCCAGCACCCTGGTGGGCGGGAGAAGGTCCGGGGAGCTGTTTTTT,CASTLVGGRRSGELFF
TRBV5-1,TRBJ2-1,-,-,TGCGCCAGCAGCTCTCGCACGGGAGTCGGCAATGAGCAGTTCTTC,CASSSRTGVGNEQFF
TRBV2,TRBJ2-3,-,-,TGTGCCAGCAGTGTGCAGGGAGATACGCAGTATTTT,CASSVQGDTQYF
TRBV6-1,TRBJ2-5,-,-,TGTGCCAGCAGTTGGGGGCTGGCAGAGACCCAGTACTTC,CASSWGLAETQYF
TRBV5-5,TRBJ1-3,TRBD1,-,TGTGCCAGCAGCACAGGGGGCGAATCTGGAAACACCATATATTTT,CASSTGGESGNTIYF
TRBV9,TRBJ2-1,TRBD2,-,TGTGCCAGCAGCGTAGGAGGTCTAGCGGGAGTAGGGGAGCAGTTCTTC,CASSVGGLAGVGEQFF
TRBV28,TRBJ2-1,TRBD2,-,TGTGCCAGCATCCAGGTCAGCGGGATCGGAAATGAGCAGTTCTTC,CASIQVSGIGNEQFF
TRBV19,TRBJ1-5,-,-,TGTGCCAGTAGTATTGCGGGGGCCGAGAATCAGCCCCAGCATTTT,CASSIAGAENQPQHF
TRBV11-2,TRBJ2-7,TRBD2,-,TGTGCCAGCAGCTTAGGAACTAGCGGGACCTACGAGCAGTACTTC,CASSLGTSGTYEQYF
TRBV9,TRBJ2-3,TRBD2,-,TGTGCCAGCAGCATTGCCGGACTAGCGGGTGCAGATACGCAGTATTTT,CASSIAGLAGADTQYF
TRBV10-2,TRBJ2-2,-,-,TGCGCCAGCAGTGGAGGGACCGGGGAGCTGTTTTTT,CASSGGTGELFF
TRBV28,TRBJ1-5,-,-,TGTGCCAGCAGTCTTCGCAATCAGCCCCAGCATTTT,CASSLRNQPQHF
TRBV5-4,TRBJ2-7,-,-,TGTGCCAGCAGCTCAGGACGGGGCGAGCAGTACTTC,CASSSGRGEQYF
TRBV5-1,TRBJ1-2,-,-,TGCGCCAGCAGGTATGACAGCGGAGGCTATGGCTACACCTTC,CASRYDSGGYGYTF
TRBV11-3,TRBJ2-3,TRBD2,-,TGTGCCAGCAGCTTAGGGACTAGCGGGAGTTCAGATACGCAGTATTTT,CASSLGTSGSSDTQYF
TRBV5-5,TRBJ2-7,TRBD2,-,TGTGCCAGCAGCTTGGTAACTAGCGGGAGGCCGTACGAGCAGTACTTC,CASSLVTSGRPYEQYF
TRBV30,TRBJ2-1,TRBD2,-,TGTGCCTGGACCGGGACTAGCCCCTACAATGAGCAGTTCTTC,CAWTGTSPYNEQFF
TRBV2,TRBJ2-2,TRBD2,-,TGTGCCAGCAGTGAAGCAGGGTTAATTTCTAGCGGACCCAACACCGGGGAGCTGTTTTTT,CASSEAGLISSGPNTGELFF
TRBV5-4,TRBJ2-3,-,-,TGTGCCAGCAGCTTGGAACTGAGGGTAGCCGCTTCACCAGATACGCAGTATTTT,CASSLELRVAASPDTQYF
TRBV7-9,TRBJ1-1,TRBD1,-,TGTGCCAGCAGGCTTAGGGGGCTTGGGGACACTGAAGCTTTCTTT,CASRLRGLGDTEAFF
TRBV5-5,TRBJ1-2,-,-,TGTGCCAGCAGCATTACCGCCAGTTTCTATGGCTACACCTTC,CASSITASFYGYTF
TRBV5-4,TRBJ2-7,TRBD2,-,TGTGCCAGCAGCTTGGAAACTAGCGGGAGTTTCGAGCAGCAGTACTTC,CASSLETSGSFEQQYF
TRBV14,TRBJ1-2,-,-,TGTGCCAGCAGCCCTAAGATTCGACTGGAACGGGAGGGGTCCTATGGCTACACCTTC,CASSPKIRLEREGSYGYTF
TRBV6-6,TRBJ2-1,-,-,TGTGCCAGCAGTTACCCACAAAGCAGCTCCTACAATGAGCAGTTCTTC,CASSYPQSSSYNEQFF
TRBV7-2,TRBJ2-7,-,once,TGTGCCAGCAGCTTGACAGTGCCAGACCCGCCCTACGAGCAGTACTTC,CASSLTVPDPPYEQYF
TRBV27,TRBJ2-5,TRBD1,-,TGTGCCAGCAGTTCTTTGGGACAGGGGGCAGTTAAGACCCAGTACTTC,CASSSLGQGAVKTQYF
TRBV6-1,TRBJ1-4,-,-,TGTGCCAGCAGTGAAATTTCGAGGGAGGGAGAAAAACTGTTTTTT,CASSEISREGEKLFF